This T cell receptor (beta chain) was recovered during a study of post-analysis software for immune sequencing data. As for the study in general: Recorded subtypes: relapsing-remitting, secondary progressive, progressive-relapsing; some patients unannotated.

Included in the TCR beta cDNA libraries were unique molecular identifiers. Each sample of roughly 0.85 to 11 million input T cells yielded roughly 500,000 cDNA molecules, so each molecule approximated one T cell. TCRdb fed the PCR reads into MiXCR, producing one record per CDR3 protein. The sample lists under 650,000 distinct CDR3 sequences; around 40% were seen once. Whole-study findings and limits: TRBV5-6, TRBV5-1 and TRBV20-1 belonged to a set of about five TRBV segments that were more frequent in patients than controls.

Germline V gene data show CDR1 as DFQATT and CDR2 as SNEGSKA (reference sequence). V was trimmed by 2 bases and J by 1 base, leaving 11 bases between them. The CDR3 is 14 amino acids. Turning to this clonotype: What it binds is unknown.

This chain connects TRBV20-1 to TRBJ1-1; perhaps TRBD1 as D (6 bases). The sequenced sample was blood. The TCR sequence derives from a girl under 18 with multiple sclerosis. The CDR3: CSARLGGWNTEAFF. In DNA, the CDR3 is TGCAGTGCTAGATTAGGGGGGTGGAACACTGAAGCTTTCTTT.